The 10 T cell receptor beta chains below were found in one sample sequenced in a study of control samples from healthy donors and cancer patients. Sequencing was performed with immunoSEQ multiplex PCR; in TCRdb, only in-frame clones are kept and a portion is missing. The table shows around 200,000 clones, with just under 95% occurring only once. The sample was blood. The receptor set was obtained from a man younger than 35 in good health.

The gene calls are TRBV6-6 and TRBJ1-1; TRBD1 is a possible D gene (6 bases). CDR1 MNHNY and CDR2 SVGAGI come from the germline V gene (reference sequence). V was pared by 3 bases and J by 0 bases, with 8 bases between. This CDR3 spans 14 amino acids. The CDR3 DNA follows: TGTGCCAGCAGTTATGGGGACATGAACACTGAAGCTTTCTTT. Protein product: CASSYGDMNTEAFF.

This clone was seen only once. The rearrangement joins TRBV10-3 to TRBJ2-7; D unclear. The CDR3 consists of 14 residues. The germline V gene has CDR1 ENHRY and CDR2 SYGVKD. V lost 0 bases and J 3 bases, leaving 9 bases between the germline ends. The CDR3: CAISESTSLYEQYF. The CDR3 DNA follows: TGTGCCATCAGTGAGTCGACTTCCCTCTACGAGCAGTACTTC.

The genes are TRBV5-1 and TRBJ2-5; 10 bases fit TRBD1. This CDR3 comprises 15 residues. V gave up 6 bases and J gave up 5 bases; unmatched junction bases: 10. The V gene's germline CDR1 is SGHRS and CDR2 YFSETQ. CDR3 sequence reads: CASNRRTGGRETQYF. CDR3 nucleotide sequence: TGCGCCAGCAACCGACGGACAGGGGGGAGGGAGACCCAGTACTTC.

V and J are TRBV30 and TRBJ2-1; no clear D gene. The V and J ends lost 4 bases and 1 base respectively, with 8 bases between them. The germline gives CDR1 GTSNPN, CDR2 SVGIG (reference sequence). The CDR3 consists of 13 residues. The CDR3 sequence: CAWKGESYNEQFF. CDR3 sequence (DNA): TGTGCCTGGAAAGGAGAATCCTACAATGAGCAGTTCTTC.

This clone was counted once. This CDR3 reads CASSSNSGTGLFF. As DNA, the CDR3 is TGTGCCAGCAGCTCGAACTCCGGGACAGGACTCTTCTTC. The rearrangement links TRBV7-3 to TRBJ2-1; 8 positions match TRBD1. With V trimmed by 4 bases and J by 16 bases, 12 bases remained unmatched. The V gene's germline CDR1 is SGHTA and CDR2 FQGTGA. This CDR3 has 13 amino acids.

This clone was counted a single time. V is TRBV27 and J is TRBJ2-7; TRBD1 agrees at 8 bases. The germline CDR1 and CDR2 sequences are MNHEY and SMNVEV (reference sequence). J lost 6 bases, V lost 5 bases, and 12 bases had no gene match. The CDR3 is 15 amino acids. CDR3 nucleotide sequence: TGTGCCAGCAGTCCTCGCGGACAGGGCGTCGTCGAGCAGTACTTC. Translated, it gives CASSPRGQGVVEQYF.

The chain employs TRBV4-1 and TRBJ2-3, with D possibly TRBD2 on 5 matching bases. V was shortened by 3 bases and J by 3 bases, with 13 bases between the two germline ends. The length of the CDR3 is 15 residues. Germline V gives CDR1 MGHRA, CDR2 YSYEKL. The CDR3 region is CASSHPFEGTDTQYF. The DNA of the CDR3 is TGCGCCAGCAGCCATCCCTTCGAGGGTACAGATACGCAGTATTTT.

V and J are TRBV6-1 and TRBJ1-5; D is unresolved. V lost 2 bases, J lost 7 bases, and 6 bases lay in between. From germline, CDR1 is MNHNS and CDR2 SASEGT. The CDR3 consists of 12 residues. The CDR3 sequence: CASSERVQPQHF. The CDR3 nucleotides read TGTGCCAGCAGTGAAAGGGTGCAGCCCCAGCATTTT.

The chain is built from TRBV28 and TRBJ2-7; D uncertain. V lost 1 base, J lost 4 bases, and 5 bases lay in between. The CDR3 has 12 residues. CDR1 is MDHEN and CDR2 is SYDVKM in the germline V gene. The CDR3 DNA is TGTGCCAGCAGTTTATCACAGTACGAGCAGTACTTC. Protein sequence: CASSLSQYEQYF.

The chain joins TRBV12-3 or TRBV12-4 to TRBJ2-7; no firm D call. With 5 bases removed from V and 2 bases from J, the gap between germline ends came to 4 bases. The CDR3 spans 11 residues. Written as DNA, the CDR3 is TGTGCCAGCAGTGACCCCTACGAGCAGTACTTC. Translating it yields CASSDPYEQYF.